This T cell receptor (beta chain) is from a study of beta chain features in type 1 diabetes listed by TCRdb under 2018. At the level of the whole study: Patients and healthy donors did not differ in mean age, gender distribution, total cell number or subset yield. Regulatory and stem cell-like memory subsets were obtained from only 8 patients and about eight healthy donors, while naive and central memory subsets were obtained from all 30 or so donors. A total of about 100 million sorted cells were examined across all samples, and RNA yield correlated strongly with the number of cells per subset. The study compared the TCRB repertoires of sorted circulating CD4+ T cell subsets in recently diagnosed type 1 diabetes patients with those in matched healthy donors.

Each donor gave one peripheral blood draw, approximately 100 mL on average, collected into heparinised tubes. Naive, central memory, regulatory and stem cell-like memory CD4+ T cells were sorted on a BD FACSAria II using a panel including CD45RO, CCR7, CD25, CD127, CD95 and CD27. Purity was above 95% for every sorted population. PBMCs were isolated immediately by Lymphoprep density gradient centrifugation and stained directly without culture. So that batch effects would be minimized, each experiment stained and sorted samples in pairs, pairing one healthy donor with one patient. According to the germline V gene (reference sequence), CDR1 reads SEHNR and CDR2 reads FQNEAQ. V loses 5 bases of germline sequence and J loses 4 bases, and the interval between the two ends is 11 bases. Measured from the cysteine to the phenylalanine, the CDR3 is 13 residues long. Solely the CDR3 DNA is kept, with 39 bases framed from the first base.

The entire amount of isolated RNA was reverse transcribed using the High Capacity cDNA Reverse Transcription Kit, so the sequenced TCRB transcripts were expressed ones. Deep immunoSEQ sequencing was performed on naive, central memory and regulatory T cell samples, with an average of roughly 3.3 million total reads per sample. Sorted cells were lysed in RLT buffer, and RNA was extracted using DNase-treated RNeasy Micro or Mini kits according to cell number. To prevent cross-contamination, each cell subset was processed individually, whereas patient and healthy donor samples were processed jointly. The immunoSEQ multiplex PCR was used to amplify TCRB sequences from cDNA, yielding 87-bp fragments that span the CDR3 region. Sequencing of the amplicons was performed on the Illumina HiSeq platform. As for the authors' bioinformatics: Synthetic template baselines were used to correct PCR bias computationally, reads within Hamming distance 2 were collapsed together, and singletons that could not be merged were discarded. Reads were aligned against IMGT to assign V, D and J genes, CDR3 length and insertions or deletions at six rearrangement sites. Within each subset, clonotype counts were normalized to sorted cell number, and only after that were true diversity and Gini coefficients computed with the tcR R package. Repertoire sharing was quantified using the overlap coefficient calculated on TCRB nucleotide sequences. As a proxy for the pre-selection repertoire, out-of-frame TCRB sequences from naive cells were analyzed. TCRdb took this table from immuneACCESS and kept in-frame rearrangements with V and J called. Such tables lack part of the clones; where checked against another copy, unresolved V genes explain under half of the gap, and the rest is unexplained. Clonal size and the V and J genes are those of that table, whereas D and trimming came from the DNA. In this sample the table shows under 450,000 clones, about 15% of which occur a single time. The leading ten clones occupy more than 0.015% of the sample.

Notes on this clone: The antigen this receptor binds is unknown. Within one base of it there is no much larger clone, and no base qualities were kept.

The paper's findings and limits, for the study overall: At VDJ recombination sites, type 1 diabetes patients had fewer insertions and more deleted nucleotides, which implies abnormalities in thymic rearrangement. The naive, central memory and regulatory TCRB repertoires appeared to resemble one another more closely among patients than among healthy donors. Because the HLA sub-analyses included only small numbers of individuals, any influence of HLA type on TCRB rearrangement was left unresolved. In all four CD4+ subsets, TCRB CDR3 length was moderately but significantly shorter in type 1 diabetes patients. Shorter templates might be favored by PCR, yet because patient and control samples were amplified and corrected together, any such skew would affect both groups equally. Because cDNA was sequenced instead of genomic DNA, highly expressing activated cells could be over-represented, though the groups showed no difference in activation or CD3 levels.

This TCR derives from a woman under 30 in good health. Recombination joined TRBV7-9 with TRBJ1-2; D gene: possibly TRBD1, on 5 matching bases. Sequenced sample: naive CD4+ T cells from blood. The intended sense of this specimen's cell subset or site label: true naive CD4+ T cells. The CDR3 protein sequence reads: CASSQNQGYGYTF. The DNA is as follows: TGTGCCAGCAGCCAAAACCAGGGCTATGGCTACACCTTC.